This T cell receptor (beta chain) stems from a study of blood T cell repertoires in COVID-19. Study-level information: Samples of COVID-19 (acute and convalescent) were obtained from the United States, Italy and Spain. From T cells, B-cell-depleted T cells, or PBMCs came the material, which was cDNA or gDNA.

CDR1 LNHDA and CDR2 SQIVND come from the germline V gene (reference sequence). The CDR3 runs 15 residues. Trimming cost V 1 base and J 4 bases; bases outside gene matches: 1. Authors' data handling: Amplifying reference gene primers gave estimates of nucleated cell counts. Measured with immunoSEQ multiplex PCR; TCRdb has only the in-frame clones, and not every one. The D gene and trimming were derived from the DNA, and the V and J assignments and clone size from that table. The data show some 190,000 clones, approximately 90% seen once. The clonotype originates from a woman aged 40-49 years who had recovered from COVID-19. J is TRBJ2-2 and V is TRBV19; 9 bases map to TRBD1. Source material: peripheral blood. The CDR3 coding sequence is TGTGCCAGTAGTATAGGGACAGGGGTCACCGGGGAGCTGTTTTTT. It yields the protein CASSIGTGVTGELFF.